Each of the 32 T cell receptor beta chains below was sequenced from the same sample in a study of blood T cell repertoires in COVID-19. The protocol was immunoSEQ multiplex PCR, while the TCRdb copy is restricted to in-frame clones and leaves out a portion. The table includes approximately 250,000 clones, more than 70% detected once. Sample: PBMCs or T cells enriched from blood (not recorded which). The receptors here all came from a woman in her forties with acute COVID-19.

This chain joins TRBV28 and TRBJ1-2, with unresolved D. Germline V gene data show CDR1 as MDHEN and CDR2 as SYDVKM. V was clipped by 2 bases and J by 1 base, with 8 bases between them. The CDR3 extends over 14 amino acids. The DNA for the CDR3 is TGTGCCAGCAGTTTACCCTCCTTTAACTATGGCTACACCTTC. As protein: CASSLPSFNYGYTF.

Worth noting for this clone: The junction differs from germline at one of its ends, possibly a read error. This sequence joins TRBV28 and TRBJ1-2; maybe TRBD1 (5 bases). Germline-derived CDR1 and CDR2 are MDHEN and SYDVKM. The CDR3 is 16 residues long. CDR3 amino acids: CASSPRDGEANYDYTF. The DNA for the CDR3 is TGTGCCAGCAGTCCCCGGGACGGGGAGGCTAACTATGACTACACCTTC.

The chain employs TRBV10-1 and TRBJ2-1, with 10 bases aligning to TRBD2. Germline trimming cut 8 bases from V and 5 bases from J; bases unmatched to any gene: 9. Germline-derived CDR1 and CDR2 are WNHNN and SYGVQD (reference sequence). The CDR3 covers 15 residues. The CDR3 sequence is CASRSGLAGDNEQFF. The CDR3, as DNA: TGCGCCAGCCGATCCGGTCTAGCGGGAGACAATGAGCAGTTCTTC.

The count of this clone is one. The V call is TRBV27, the J call TRBJ1-1; possibly TRBD1 for D (6 bases). There are 13 residues in the CDR3. The germline V and J ends were trimmed by 5 bases and 0 bases, with 7 bases remaining between them. The germline gives CDR1 MNHEY, CDR2 SMNVEV (reference sequence). The CDR3 DNA sequence: TGTGCCAGCAGTCGGACAGTGAACACTGAAGCTTTCTTT. Its translation is CASSRTVNTEAFF.

The chain uses TRBV4-2 and TRBJ2-5, with TRBD2 identical over 10 bases. Germline V gene lookup returns CDR1 LGHNA and CDR2 YNFKEQ. The CDR3 has 17 amino acids. The V gene end was trimmed by 1 base and the J gene end by 5 bases; junction bases not matched to a gene: 10. In DNA form, the CDR3 reads TGTGCCAGCAGCCAAGTAGGGCTAGCGGGAGATGAGGAGACCCAGTACTTC. It specifies CASSQVGLAGDEETQYF.

The chain joins TRBV5-6 to TRBJ2-2; the D is unclear. The CDR3 has 13 amino acids. CDR1 SGHDT and CDR2 YYEEEE come from the germline V gene. V lost 4 bases to trimming and J lost 4 bases, with 8 bases between them. This chain's CDR3 is CASSRYSTGELFF. The DNA for the CDR3 is TGTGCCAGCAGCAGATACAGCACCGGGGAGCTGTTTTTT.

The chain carries TRBV18 and TRBJ1-1; D is undetermined. This CDR3 has 14 amino acids. The V and J ends lost 3 bases and 3 bases respectively, with 11 bases between them. Germline CDR1 and CDR2: KGHSH and LQKENI. The CDR3 sequence is CASSPGSRDTEAFF. The DNA of the CDR3 is TGTGCCAGCTCACCCGGGAGTAGGGACACTGAAGCTTTCTTT.

The genes are TRBV5-1 and TRBJ2-2; 7 bases line up with TRBD1. Germline V CDR1 and CDR2: SGHRS, YFSETQ. CDR3 length equals 14 residues. Germline trimming cut 2 bases from V and 6 bases from J; bases unmatched to any gene: 4. CDR3 amino acids: CASSFTGDAGELFF. CDR3 DNA sequence: TGCGCCAGCAGCTTCACAGGGGACGCCGGGGAGCTGTTTTTT.

This clone has just a few counts. This chain links TRBV4-1 with TRBJ2-4; D might be TRBD1 (5 bases). CDR1 and CDR2 from the germline V gene are MGHRA and YSYEKL. The V gene lost 0 bases and the J gene lost 0 bases, with 15 bases spanning the gap. The CDR3 consists of 18 residues. The CDR3, as DNA: TGCGCCAGCAGCCAAGAGGTGGGGCTGACACTAGCCAAAAACATTCAGTACTTC. This gives the protein CASSQEVGLTLAKNIQYF.

The rearrangement uses TRBV28 and TRBJ2-7; 10 bases align to TRBD2. Looked up from germline, CDR1 is MDHEN and CDR2 is SYDVKM. The CDR3 is made up of 14 amino acids. The J segment lost 2 bases and the V segment lost 5 bases, leaving 3 bases of the junction unmatched. CDR3 residues: CASSTGTSAYEQYF. CDR3 DNA sequence: TGTGCCAGCAGTACCGGGACTAGCGCCTACGAGCAGTACTTC.

The rearrangement joins TRBV15 to TRBJ2-6; a weak D match, TRBD2 (5 bases). CDR3 length equals 18 residues. Deletions cut 0 bases from V and 2 bases from J, with 14 bases between. CDR1 and CDR2 (germline): LNHNV, YYDKDF (reference sequence). For the CDR3, the DNA is TGTGCCACCAGCAGAGATGGGAGCCTTGTACCTGGGGCCAACGTCCTGACTTTC. Translated, it gives CATSRDGSLVPGANVLTF. The variable domain in full, completed from reference TRBV15 and TRBJ2-6, reads DAMVIQNPRYQVTQFGKPVTLSCSQTLNHNVMYWYQQKSSQAPKLLFHYYDKDFNNEADTPDNFQSRRPNTSFCFLDIRSPGLGDTAMYLCATSRDGSLVPGANVLTFGAGSRLTVL.

This clone has only a few counts. The chain employs TRBV29-1 and TRBJ1-2; 8 nucleotides align to TRBD1. Germline assignment: CDR1 SQVTM and CDR2 ANQGSEA. The CDR3 is 12 amino acids. V dropped 6 bases and J dropped 8; count of bases not matched to a gene: 8. CDR3 bases: TGCAGCGTGGGGGGACAGGACGAGGGCTACACCTTC. As protein: CSVGGQDEGYTF.

V is TRBV19 and J is TRBJ2-3, with 10 bases aligning to TRBD2. V gave up 5 bases and J gave up 2 bases; unmatched junction bases: 4. Germline V lookup: CDR1 LNHDA, CDR2 SQIVND (reference sequence). The CDR3 is made up of 15 amino acids. DNA for the CDR3: TGTGCCAGTAGTCCTCTAGCGGGAGCCACAGATACGCAGTATTTT. Its protein product is CASSPLAGATDTQYF.

The rearrangement uses TRBV9 and TRBJ2-1; 8 bases are a match to TRBD2. With 5 bases clipped from V and 2 bases from J, the junction kept 6 bases outside the gene matches. The CDR3 has 15 amino acids. The germline gives CDR1 SGDLS, CDR2 YYNGEE. In DNA form, the CDR3 reads TGTGCCAGCAGTGGTAGCGGGACAACCTACAATGAGCAGTTCTTC. Amino acids: CASSGSGTTYNEQFF.

The rearrangement joins TRBV6-5 to TRBJ1-5, with D perhaps matching TRBD1 (6 bases). CDR1 MNHEY and CDR2 SVGAGI come from the germline V gene. CDR3 length: 14 amino acids. V was shortened by 7 bases and J by 3 bases, with 13 bases between the two germline ends. In DNA form, the CDR3 reads TGTGCCAGCAAATCAGGGGATTACAATCAGCCCCAGCATTTT. Translated: CASKSGDYNQPQHF.

The chain combines TRBV15 with TRBJ1-4; D gene ambiguous. Germline V CDR1 and CDR2: LNHNV, YYDKDF (reference sequence). The CDR3 loop spans 15 amino acids. V lost 1 base, J lost 5 bases, and 11 bases lay in between. CDR3: CATSRGVRLNEKLFF. The CDR3 DNA reads TGTGCCACCAGCAGAGGAGTCAGGTTGAATGAAAAACTGTTTTTT.

The chain has TRBV10-3 and TRBJ2-1, with 10 bases that match TRBD2. V shed 3 bases and J 1 base; nucleotides not matched to a gene: 9. The CDR3 spans 18 residues. Germline V lookup: CDR1 ENHRY, CDR2 SYGVKD. This CDR3 is CAISERLAGVKSYNEQFF. DNA for the CDR3: TGTGCCATCAGTGAACGGCTAGCGGGAGTTAAGTCCTACAATGAGCAGTTCTTC.

V is TRBV24-1 and J is TRBJ2-2, with TRBD2 as a possible D gene (7 bases). V dropped 3 bases and J dropped 6 bases, with 16 bases sitting between them. Germline values: CDR1 KGHDR, CDR2 SFDVKD. The CDR3 spans 16 residues. The CDR3 loop reads CATSDRGAGSAGELFF. Written as DNA, the CDR3 is TGTGCCACCAGTGATCGGGGGGCGGGGAGCGCCGGGGAGCTGTTTTTT.

V usage is TRBV19 and J usage is TRBJ1-5; D gene unclear. Germline V gene lookup returns CDR1 LNHDA and CDR2 SQIVND (reference sequence). V was clipped by 7 bases and J by 1 base, with 11 bases between them. CDR3 length: 14 residues. The CDR3 DNA reads as TGTGCCAGTACCCTGTATAGAAGCAATCAGCCCCAGCATTTT. It translates to CASTLYRSNQPQHF.

The rearrangement joins TRBV4-3 to TRBJ2-2, with 8 bases fitting TRBD2. CDR1 is LGHNA and CDR2 is YSLEER in the germline V gene. This CDR3 is built from 16 residues. V shed 3 bases and J 3 bases; nucleotides not matched to a gene: 6. The CDR3 sequence is CASSHLLAEHTGELFF. CDR3 sequence (DNA): TGCGCCAGCAGCCACCTACTAGCGGAGCACACCGGGGAGCTGTTTTTT.

V is TRBV11-2 and J is TRBJ2-7; 9 bases fit TRBD1. The CDR3 length is 16 residues. Looked up from germline, CDR1 is SGHAT and CDR2 is FQNNGV. Unmatched junction bases numbered 10, after V lost 1 base and J lost 6 bases. Here the CDR3 DNA reads TGTGCCAGCAGCTTAGGCTCCTCGGGACAGGGTTCCGAGCAGTACTTC. Protein: CASSLGSSGQGSEQYF.

The chain links TRBV7-2 to TRBJ1-1; 7 bases are shared with TRBD1. V shed 3 bases, J shed 0 bases, and the junction held 10 bases outside the gene matches. The CDR3 consists of 17 residues. Germline V CDR1 and CDR2: SGHTA, FQGNSA. CDR3 in amino acids: CASSLKRGQPMNTEAFF. The CDR3 DNA reads TGTGCCAGCAGCTTGAAGAGGGGACAGCCCATGAACACTGAAGCTTTCTTT.

The rearrangement joins TRBV1 to TRBJ1-2; the table assigns TRBD1, which was not confirmed against the DNA. TRBV1 is a pseudogene. This CDR3 is 17 amino acids long. The DNA of the CDR3 is TGCACCAGCAGCCGAGCCCGACAGGCGGATCTCTCCTATGGCTACACCTTC. Translated, it gives CTSSRARQADLSYGYTF.

The V and J genes are TRBV11-2 and TRBJ2-7, with D unclear. CDR3 size: 14 residues. V was pared by 5 bases and J by 1 base, with 12 bases between. Per germline, CDR1 SGHAT and CDR2 FQNNGV. CDR3: CASSRQISSYEQYV. CDR3 coding DNA: TGTGCCAGCAGCCGTCAGATATCGTCCTACGAGCAGTACGTC.

The chain links TRBV19 to TRBJ2-7; 9 positions agree with TRBD2. Germline CDR1 reads LNHDA; CDR2 reads SQIVND (reference sequence). The ends lost 5 bases at V and 0 bases at J; junction bases unmatched: 8. The CDR3 is 16 amino acids. The CDR3 DNA reads TGTGCCAGTAGTTCGATAGCGGGAGTGGGCTCCTACGAGCAGTACTTC. Translation gives CASSSIAGVGSYEQYF.

V and J are TRBV5-4 and TRBJ2-1; 12 bases agree with TRBD1. With 4 bases clipped from V and 2 bases from J, the junction kept 1 base outside the gene matches. The CDR3 extends over 15 amino acids. Germline-derived CDR1 and CDR2 are SGHNT and YYREEE (reference sequence). As DNA, the CDR3 is TGTGCCAGCAGCCGGGACAGGGGGCCCTACAATGAGCAGTTCTTC. The encoded protein is CASSRDRGPYNEQFF.

This chain links TRBV5-4 with TRBJ1-1; 12 nucleotides line up with TRBD1. The V gene's germline CDR1 is SGHNT and CDR2 YYREEE (reference sequence). CDR3 size: 16 residues. V lost 3 bases and J lost 9; bases outside the gene matches: 12. The CDR3 protein is CASSSKPGQGASQAFF. CDR3 DNA: TGTGCCAGCAGCTCGAAACCGGGACAGGGGGCTAGTCAAGCTTTCTTT.

A few counts support this clone. CDR3 region: CASKLAGGTGGELFF. The CDR3 nucleotides are TGTGCCAGCAAACTAGCGGGAGGAACCGGCGGGGAGCTGTTTTTT. The chain combines TRBV11-1 with TRBJ2-2; 12 positions match TRBD2. The CDR3 sequence is 15 residues long. The V gene end was trimmed by 7 bases and the J gene end by 7 bases; junction bases not matched to a gene: 7. Germline V gene sequence: CDR1 SGHAT, CDR2 FQDESV (reference sequence).

This clone showed up just once. V is TRBV5-4 and J is TRBJ1-1, with D hard to call. Trimming shortened V by 0 bases and J by 0 bases, and 9 bases separated the two germline ends. Germline assignment: CDR1 SGHNT and CDR2 YYREEE (reference sequence). The CDR3 totals 15 residues. The CDR3 bases are TGTGCCAGCAGCTTGGGGAGAGCACTGAACACTGAAGCTTTCTTT. Translating it yields CASSLGRALNTEAFF. Combining the CDR3 with reference TRBV5-4 and TRBJ1-1 gives the whole variable domain ETGVTQSPTHLIKTRGQQVTLRCSSQSGHNTVSWYQQALGQGPQFIFQYYREEENGRGNFPPRFSGLQFPNYSSELNVNALELDDSALYLCASSLGRALNTEAFFGQGTRLTVV.

The gene calls are TRBV27 and TRBJ2-7; 7 bases map to TRBD2. The CDR3 has 11 residues. V was clipped by 5 bases and J by 7 bases; unmatched bases: 2. Germline CDR1 MNHEY, CDR2 SMNVEV (reference sequence). CDR3 nucleotide sequence: TGTGCCAGCAGTGGGGGAGGGGAGCAGTACGTC. Translated: CASSGGGEQYV.

This clone showed up just once. This rearrangement joins TRBV6-4 to TRBJ1-2; 9 bases agree with TRBD1. CDR1 MRHNA and CDR2 SNTAGT come from the germline V gene. Trimming at V came to 7 bases and at J to 12 bases, leaving 24 bases not matched to a gene. The CDR3 runs 17 residues. In nucleotides, the CDR3 is TGTGCCAGCATAAACCCCCGACAGGGGGATATGGTTAGGACTGACACCTTC. The encoded protein is CASINPRQGDMVRTDTF.

The DNA for the CDR3 is TGTGCCAGTAGTATTGAGGACAATGAGCAGTTCTTC. Its translation is CASSIEDNEQFF. The V and J genes are TRBV19 and TRBJ2-1; D is unclear. The CDR3 contains 12 residues. The germline V gene encodes CDR1 LNHDA and CDR2 SQIVND (reference sequence). Trimming pared 3 bases from V and 5 bases from J, leaving 5 bases between.